The 15 T cell receptor beta chains below were found in one sample sequenced in a study of T cells in localized non-small cell lung cancer. Produced via immunoSEQ multiplex PCR; TCRdb's table is partial and in-frame only. The sample has over 45,000 clones; around 87% are singletons. Here the sequenced sample was PBMCs, taken before any cancer treatment. These receptors were collected from a female donor with stage II lung adenocarcinoma.

CDR3 sequence: CASSLGRQGQAFF. The CDR3 nucleotides read TGTGCCAGCAGCTTAGGCAGACAGGGGCAAGCTTTCTTT. The chain uses TRBV13 and TRBJ1-1; 8 nucleotides agree with TRBD1. The CDR3 totals 13 residues. J was trimmed by 9 bases and V by 0 bases; bases with no gene match: 3. The germline CDR1 and CDR2 sequences are PRHDT and FYEKMQ (reference sequence).

The gene calls are TRBV23-1 and TRBJ2-5; 10 bases line up with TRBD1. TRBV23-1 is an ORF, with its function uncertain. The CDR3 has 14 residues. Germline trimming cut 6 bases from V and 4 bases from J; bases unmatched to any gene: 5. CDR3: CASRRTGGLETQYF. In DNA, the CDR3 is TGCGCCAGCAGGCGGACAGGGGGTTTAGAGACCCAGTACTTC.

This clone was recorded only once. The chain recombines TRBV7-3 with TRBJ1-2; D is possibly TRBD1 (6 bases). The V and J ends lost 5 bases and 7 bases respectively, with 17 bases between them. The CDR3 spans 14 residues. Germline assignment: CDR1 SGHTA and CDR2 FQGTGA. DNA for the CDR3: TGTGCCAGCAGCCGAGGTGCAGGGGCATTTGGCTACACCTTC. Translating it yields CASSRGAGAFGYTF.

The chain joins TRBV10-2 to TRBJ1-2; TRBD1 is a possible D gene (6 bases). Trimming removed 6 bases from V and 5 bases from J, with 10 bases in between. The CDR3 contains 12 residues. Per the germline V gene, CDR1 is WSHSY and CDR2 is SAAADI. The CDR3: CASRGDIYGYTF. CDR3 DNA sequence: TGCGCCAGCAGGGGGGACATTTATGGCTACACCTTC.

The V call is TRBV19, the J call TRBJ2-5, with TRBD2 matching 15 bases. The CDR3 runs 17 residues. V trimming: 3 bases; J trimming: 2 bases; junction bases outside the gene matches: 4. CDR1 LNHDA and CDR2 SQIVND come from the germline V gene (reference sequence). CDR3 region: CASSIQGLAGGQETQYF. The CDR3 coding sequence is TGTGCCAGTAGTATTCAAGGACTAGCGGGGGGGCAAGAGACCCAGTACTTC.

The rearrangement links TRBV5-4 to TRBJ1-1; TRBD1 agrees at 9 bases. V lost 4 bases, J lost 3 bases, and 7 bases stayed unmatched. Germline-derived CDR1 and CDR2 are SGHNT and YYREEE (reference sequence). The CDR3 spans 15 residues. CDR3 sequence (DNA): TGTGCCAGCAGCACAGGGGGCCCGGCCGACACTGAAGCTTTCTTT. Residues: CASSTGGPADTEAFF.

Points on this clone: This sample also contains other DNA sequences that code for the same CDR3. The J gene is TRBJ2-7, the V gene TRBV5-4; TRBD1 might be the D (5 bases). The V end lost 2 bases, the J end lost 3 bases, and 6 bases lay between the germline ends. Germline V gene data show CDR1 as SGHNT and CDR2 as YYREEE (reference sequence). The CDR3 has 12 amino acids. This chain's CDR3 is CASSFDSYEQYF. The CDR3 coding sequence is TGTGCCAGCAGCTTCGACAGCTACGAGCAGTACTTC.

V and J are TRBV5-1 and TRBJ2-5; no firm D call. V was cut by 5 bases and J by 1 base, with 6 bases left in between. The length of the CDR3 is 12 residues. From germline, CDR1 is SGHRS and CDR2 YFSETQ. CDR3 region: CASRQPQETQYF. The CDR3 nucleotides are TGCGCCAGCAGGCAGCCCCAAGAGACCCAGTACTTC.

This chain connects TRBV28 to TRBJ1-5; a weak D match, TRBD1 (6 bases). This CDR3 has 13 amino acids. The germline CDR1 and CDR2 sequences are MDHEN and SYDVKM. V lost 5 bases and J lost 7, with 12 bases in between. CDR3 DNA sequence: TGTGCCAGCAGTCAAAACAGGGTCCAGCCCCAGCATTTT. Amino acid sequence: CASSQNRVQPQHF.

The V gene is TRBV5-1, the J gene TRBJ2-5; the match to TRBD1 covers 8 bases. The CDR3 has 15 amino acids. The V segment lost 3 bases and the J segment 3 bases; nucleotides outside the gene matches: 7. Germline CDR1 is SGHRS and CDR2 is YFSETQ. CDR3 coding DNA: TGCGCCAGCAGCTCCTCTGGACAGGGAGAAGAGACCCAGTACTTC. Translated: CASSSSGQGEETQYF. The variable domain in full, with the rest retrieved from reference TRBV5-1 and TRBJ2-5, is KAGVTQTPRYLIKTRGQQVTLSCSPISGHRSVSWYQQTPGQGLQFLFEYFSETQRNKGNFPGRFSGRQFSNSRSEMNVSTLELGDSALYLCASSSSGQGEETQYFGPGTRLLVL.

This sequence joins TRBV27 and TRBJ2-1, with no clear D. Trimming left V 1 base short and J 5 bases short, with 9 bases between. This CDR3 comprises 14 residues. Per the germline V gene, CDR1 is MNHEY and CDR2 is SMNVEV (reference sequence). For the CDR3, the DNA is TGTGCCAGCAGTTTATGGTCGATGAACAATGAGCAGTTCTTC. Translation: CASSLWSMNNEQFF.

The genes are TRBV6-6 and TRBJ1-4; unclear D gene. V was clipped by 2 bases and J by 4 bases, with 5 bases between them. The CDR3 extends over 13 amino acids. The germline V gene has CDR1 MNHNY and CDR2 SVGAGI (reference sequence). DNA for the CDR3: TGTGCCAGCAGTTACCTGGGTAATGAAAAACTGTTTTTT. Its protein is CASSYLGNEKLFF.

This clone turned up a few times. V and J are TRBV5-1 and TRBJ1-6; D perhaps matches TRBD1 (5 bases). The CDR3 runs 13 residues. Germline V gene data show CDR1 as SGHRS and CDR2 as YFSETQ. V dropped 6 bases and J dropped 4 bases, with 8 bases sitting between them. CDR3 nucleotides: TGCGCCAGCACGACAGATTATAATTCACCCCTCCACTTT. Translated: CASTTDYNSPLHF.

This clone was recorded a few times. DNA of the CDR3: TGCGCCAGCAGCTTGAAAGGGGACAGGGGGCCAAATGGCTACACCTTC. Protein: CASSLKGDRGPNGYTF. The chain couples TRBV5-1 to TRBJ1-2; 12 bases map to TRBD1. Germline-derived CDR1 and CDR2 are SGHRS and YFSETQ. This CDR3 is built from 16 residues. Unmatched junction bases numbered 7, after V lost 1 base and J lost 6 bases. The full variable domain, with the rest looked up from reference TRBV5-1 and TRBJ1-2, is KAGVTQTPRYLIKTRGQQVTLSCSPISGHRSVSWYQQTPGQGLQFLFEYFSETQRNKGNFPGRFSGRQFSNSRSEMNVSTLELGDSALYLCASSLKGDRGPNGYTFGSGTRLTVV.

The genes are TRBV5-1 and TRBJ2-7; the D is unclear. Trimming stripped 4 bases from V and 5 bases from J, with 16 bases between. The CDR3 contains 14 residues. Germline V gene data show CDR1 as SGHRS and CDR2 as YFSETQ. CDR3 sequence (DNA): TGCGCCAGCAGCCCGGAAGGCGCATCCCACGAGCAGTACTTC. Translated, it gives CASSPEGASHEQYF.